This T cell receptor beta chain was identified in a study of human T cells and chemical hapten exposure. Time point here: healthy volunteer bleed at 2 weeks. It was from unfractionated whole blood that total RNA was extracted. The CDR3 extends over 16 amino acids. V lost 4 bases to trimming and J lost 1 base, with 15 bases between them. CDR1 and CDR2 (germline): LNHDA, SQIVND (reference sequence). TCRdb reprocessed the RACE reads via MiXCR and lists one record per CDR3 protein. The sample consists of approximately 97,000 distinct CDR3 sequences, around 8.8% of them appearing once. Sequenced material: whole blood. This sequence joins TRBV19 and TRBJ2-3; tentatively, D is TRBD2 (5 bases). This clonotype was sampled from a female donor in good health. Some clones in this sample may be carry-over from other donors' samples. The CDR3 reads CASSTHGLPGTDTQYF. For the CDR3, the DNA is TGTGCCAGTAGTACCCACGGACTCCCGGGCACAGATACGCAGTATTTT.